These 8 T cell receptor beta chains originate from one sample sequenced in a study of T-cell reconstitution after alpha-beta-depleted transplantation in children (dated by TCRdb to the mid-2010s). The protocol used for the library was PCR. The sample was run on an Illumina HiSeq 2500. TCR libraries were prepared with molecular barcoding, using unique molecular identifiers to normalize TCRbeta repertoire quantification. In-frame beta chains were kept once TCRdb had trimmed the public reads at Q25 with fastp and called clones with MiXCR. Rows with one shared CDR3 protein collapse into an entry with the most common genes and DNA. This sample comprises roughly 400,000 distinct CDR3 sequences, about a fifth of them detected only once. Together, the top ten hold approximately 3.9% of the sample. Sequenced here: PBMCs from the stem cell graft donor, sampled from the stem cell graft. The receptors were sampled from a human donor who donated a stem cell graft to a child with acute myeloid leukemia.

The chain recombines TRBV20-1 with TRBJ2-7; 7 nucleotides match TRBD1. This CDR3 comprises 15 residues. The germline V gene has CDR1 DFQATT and CDR2 SNEGSKA (reference sequence). The J segment lost 2 bases and the V segment lost 5 bases, leaving 12 bases of the junction unmatched. The CDR3 is CSAPRQQGSPYEQYF. The CDR3 DNA reads TGCAGTGCTCCACGACAACAGGGGTCCCCCTACGAGCAGTACTTC.

This clonotype was seen a handful of times. This sequence joins TRBV29-1 and TRBJ2-3; TRBD1 matches at 10 bases. The length of the CDR3 is 18 residues. Germline V lookup: CDR1 SQVTM, CDR2 ANQGSEA. V was pared by 2 bases and J by 0 bases, with 11 bases of the junction left unmatched. The CDR3 is CSVEHRDRGVSSTDTQYF. Written as DNA, the CDR3 is TGCAGCGTTGAACACCGGGACAGGGGCGTCTCTAGCACAGATACGCAGTATTTT.

This clonotype has just one count. CDR3 nucleotide sequence: TGTGCCAGCAGCCAGGATTTGACAGGGCGGAATGAGCAGTTCTTC. Translated: CASSQDLTGRNEQFF. This sequence joins TRBV4-2 and TRBJ2-1; 7 nucleotides line up with TRBD1. The V gene's germline CDR1 is LGHNA and CDR2 YNFKEQ. The ends lost 3 bases at V and 7 bases at J; junction bases unmatched: 9. This CDR3 has 15 amino acids.

A few counts support this clonotype. The chain uses TRBV7-6 and TRBJ2-3, with D perhaps TRBD1 or TRBD2 (5 bases each). The germline gives CDR1 SGHVS, CDR2 FNYEAQ. The V end was cut by 6 bases, the J end by 6 bases, with 13 bases between. The CDR3 extends over 13 amino acids. CDR3 residues: CASSRDPSDTQYF. CDR3 in DNA: TGTGCCAGCAGTCGGGACCCCTCGGATACGCAGTATTTT.

This clonotype was picked up many times. The chain is built from TRBV29-1 and TRBJ2-5, with 7 bases fitting TRBD1. The CDR3 spans 13 residues. Germline CDR1 is SQVTM and CDR2 is ANQGSEA. J lost 3 bases, V lost 7 bases, and 8 bases had no gene match. CDR3 DNA: TGCAGCGCTGGACAGGTTAAGGAAGAGACCCAGTACTTC. This gives the protein CSAGQVKEETQYF.

This chain connects TRBV11-3 to TRBJ2-4, with TRBD1 as a possible D gene (6 bases). The V and J ends lost 4 bases and 0 bases respectively, with 16 bases between them. Looked up from germline, CDR1 is SGHNT and CDR2 is YENEEA. The CDR3 runs to 17 residues. CDR3 loop: CASSSPRDTQAKNIQYF. The DNA of the CDR3 is TGTGCCAGCAGCTCCCCTCGGGACACACAAGCCAAAAACATTCAGTACTTC.

The chain has TRBV20-1 and TRBJ2-7; no clear D gene. Trimming cost V 0 bases and J 1 base, with 7 bases left between them. The CDR3 sequence is 13 residues long. Germline CDR1 is DFQATT and CDR2 is SNEGSKA (reference sequence). This CDR3 is CSARDGRSYEQYF. The CDR3 DNA follows: TGCAGTGCTAGAGACGGGCGTTCCTACGAGCAGTACTTC.

V usage is TRBV29-1 and J usage is TRBJ2-1; 8 positions match TRBD2. This CDR3 spans 16 amino acids. V lost 6 bases to trimming and J lost 2 bases; unmatched junction nucleotides: 12. Per the germline V gene, CDR1 is SQVTM and CDR2 is ANQGSEA. The CDR3 reads CSVGGGGRLAYNEQFF. In DNA, the CDR3 is TGCAGCGTCGGGGGGGGCGGACGGCTAGCCTACAATGAGCAGTTCTTC.